This record concerns one TCR beta chain sequence. The antigen it recognizes is unknown. Within one base of it there is no much larger clone, and no base qualities were kept. This sample is part of a study of T cells after yellow fever vaccination (dated by TCRdb to about 2019). For the study in its entirety: Libraries from fractions with low cell numbers were prepared with the SMART-Seq v4 Ultra Low Input RNA kit. To track T-cell clones before and after primary and booster YFV17D yellow fever vaccination, bulk TCR alpha and beta repertoires were sequenced longitudinally. Two healthy male donors, one aged 18 to 30 and one aged 30 to 39 years, were included in the cohort. Blood samples were taken at several timepoints before and after primary and secondary immunization, and bulk PBMC replicates and cell subsets were isolated. The research as a whole found: The study included only two donors, which limits how far the findings can be generalized. Compared with the primary T-cell response, the secondary T-cell response was weaker but faster, peaking on day 5 rather than day 15. Because abundant contaminating clonotypes from the bulk population could be contained in FACS-sorted repertoires, computational filtering was required. After the booster, most clones that had expanded after primary vaccination were detected again (around 97% of CD4 and roughly nine tenths of CD8), suggesting broad maintenance of memory. A small share of clonotypes occurred in both CD4 and CD8 compartments, likely arising from convergent recombination.

The treatment or condition label here, explained by the study, means: live attenuated yellow fever vaccine strain. At each blood-draw timepoint, two biological replicates of bulk PBMCs were obtained. A standard Ficoll-Paque protocol was used to isolate PBMCs from peripheral blood. RNA was extracted with TriZol from bulk PBMCs, CD4 and CD8 fractions, and dextramer-positive and dextramer-negative fractions. This sample was sequenced with an Illumina NovaSeq 6000. TCR cDNA was synthesized by 5'RACE template switching, through which a universal primer site and unique molecular identifiers were introduced. cDNA synthesis was primed from both the TCR alpha and TCR beta constant segments. Library amplification used two PCR steps, and the second PCR step added sample barcodes and sequencing adapters. Sequencing of libraries was done on Illumina HiSeq 2500 (2x100 bp) or NovaSeq (2x150 bp). The paper's data handling went like this. Reads were demultiplexed and collapsed into UMI consensus sequences with MIGEC, and V(D)J alignment was performed with MiXCR. Vaccine-responding clonotypes were identified with edgeR using replicate PBMC samples, with FDR below 0.01 and a log2 fold change above 5 up to day 15 being required. Bulk clonotypes were assigned CD4 or CD8 identity according to which sequenced CD4 or CD8 repertoire held them at higher abundance. The public reads were reprocessed in TCRdb via fastp at Q25 and MiXCR, keeping in-frame beta chains. Identical CDR3 protein sequences are pooled into one entry, listed with their most common genes and DNA. For this entry, the V and J calls and clone size follow TCRdb and not the study's own pipeline. The sample table holds 400,000 to 450,000 distinct CDR3 sequences, of which 18% were seen once. 15% to 20% of the sample is held by the ten biggest clonotypes.

After removal of 5 bases from V and 6 bases from J, the junction retains 19 bases not matched to a gene. The CDR3 measures 19 amino acids from cysteine to phenylalanine. The sequence is cut down to CDR3 DNA, 57 bases in frame from base 1. Via the germline V gene, CDR1 is SGHTA and CDR2 FQGNSA. This receptor was taken from a man between 18 and 29 years old who received the YFV17D yellow fever vaccine. Specimen: PBMCs, collected before the yellow fever booster vaccination. Recombination connected TRBV7-2 to TRBJ2-3; 11 middle bases align to TRBD2. This receptor carries the CDR3 CASSRRGPGLAGTWDTQYF. The nucleotides are TGTGCCAGCAGCCGCCGAGGGCCAGGACTAGCGGGTACTTGGGATACGCAGTATTTT.